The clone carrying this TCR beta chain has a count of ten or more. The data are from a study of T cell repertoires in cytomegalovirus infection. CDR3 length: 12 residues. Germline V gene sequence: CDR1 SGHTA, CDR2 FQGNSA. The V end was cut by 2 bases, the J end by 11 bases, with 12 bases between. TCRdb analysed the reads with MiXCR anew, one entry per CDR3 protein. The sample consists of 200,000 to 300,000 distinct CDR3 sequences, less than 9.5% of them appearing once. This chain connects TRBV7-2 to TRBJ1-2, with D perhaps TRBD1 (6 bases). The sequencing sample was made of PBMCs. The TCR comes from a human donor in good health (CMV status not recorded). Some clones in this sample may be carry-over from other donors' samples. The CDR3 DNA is TGTGCCAGCAGCTTAAACAGGGAGGGGTACACCTTC. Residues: CASSLNREGYTF.